This T cell receptor (beta chain) came from a study of blood T cell repertoires in COVID-19. Study details: PBMCs, B-cell-depleted T cells, or T cells provided the cDNA or gDNA that made up the material.

As originally analysed: Amplifying reference gene primers gave estimates of nucleated cell counts. Here immunoSEQ multiplex PCR was the method, and the copy in TCRdb shows in-frame clones only, minus some. Clonal size and the V and J genes are those of that table, whereas D and trimming came from the DNA. The sample yields some 270,000 clones, around 86% seen once. V was shortened by 2 bases and J by 14 bases, with 12 bases between the two germline ends. The CDR3 is made up of 12 amino acids. Looked up from germline, CDR1 is LGHDT and CDR2 is YNNKEL (reference sequence). The TCR originated in a woman older than 75 with COVID-19, enrolled during active disease. The sequenced sample consisted of peripheral blood. V gene TRBV3-1 (or the pseudogene TRBV3-2) combines with J gene TRBJ1-4, with no clear D. CDR3 sequence: CASSQQAEVLFF. In DNA form, the CDR3 reads TGTGCCAGCAGCCAACAGGCAGAAGTGCTGTTTTTT.